The 31 T cell receptor beta chains below were found in one sample sequenced in a study of beta chain features in type 1 diabetes. Reverse transcription of all isolated RNA meant that expressed TCRB transcripts were sequenced. Generated by immunoSEQ multiplex PCR, the TCRdb table keeps only in-frame clones and is missing some. The data contain over 500,000 clones, 15% to 17% of them singletons. Specimen: naive CD4+ T cells from blood. The receptor set was obtained from a young man in good health.

The gene calls are TRBV30 and TRBJ1-5; 8 nucleotides line up with TRBD1. V lost 5 bases, J lost 4 bases, and 7 bases stayed unmatched. CDR1 and CDR2 from the germline V gene are GTSNPN and SVGIG (reference sequence). The CDR3 spans 14 residues. The CDR3 region has the DNA TGTGCCTGGCAGGGGGCAGCCGCGAATCAGCCCCAGCATTTT. Residues: CAWQGAAANQPQHF.

This chain's CDR3 is CASSFQGSGNTIYF. The CDR3 DNA sequence: TGTGCCAGCAGCTTCCAGGGGTCTGGAAACACCATATATTTT. J is TRBJ1-3 and V is TRBV7-9; tentative D call: TRBD1 (6 bases). Trimming removed 3 bases at V and 1 base at J, with 7 bases between. CDR3 length: 14 residues. CDR1 is SEHNR and CDR2 is FQNEAQ in the germline V gene (reference sequence).

The chain combines TRBV9 with TRBJ2-7, with 7 positions matching TRBD1. The length of the CDR3 is 15 residues. V was clipped by 3 bases and J by 3 bases; unmatched bases: 9. The germline CDR1 and CDR2 sequences are SGDLS and YYNGEE. CDR3 protein: CASSASKDRVYEQYF. In DNA form, the CDR3 reads TGTGCCAGCAGCGCCAGTAAAGACAGGGTCTACGAGCAGTACTTC.

This chain links TRBV11-2 with TRBJ2-5, with a possible D match to TRBD1 (5 bases). The germline V gene has CDR1 SGHAT and CDR2 FQNNGV. V was cut by 6 bases and J by 5 bases, with 19 bases left in between. The CDR3 spans 15 residues. CDR3 loop: CASREGHTAGETQYF. Written as DNA, the CDR3 is TGTGCCAGCAGGGAAGGACATACCGCAGGGGAGACCCAGTACTTC.

This clone was counted a few times. The V and J genes are TRBV7-2 and TRBJ2-1; D ambiguous. There are 12 residues in the CDR3. V was shortened by 5 bases and J by 6 bases, with 8 bases between the two germline ends. Germline CDR1 is SGHTA and CDR2 is FQGNSA. The chain's CDR3 is CASSRLVNEQFF. In DNA, the CDR3 is TGTGCCAGCAGCCGACTTGTCAATGAGCAGTTCTTC.

This clone was picked up a small number of times. The chain combines TRBV5-1 with TRBJ2-3, with no clear D. The CDR3 loop spans 13 amino acids. Looked up from germline, CDR1 is SGHRS and CDR2 is YFSETQ. Trimming cost V 4 bases and J 4 bases, with 10 bases left between them. CDR3 protein: CASSPGWADTQYF. DNA for the CDR3: TGCGCCAGCAGCCCCGGTTGGGCAGATACGCAGTATTTT.

This chain uses TRBV6-7 with TRBJ2-4; D might be TRBD2 (6 bases). Being an ORF, TRBV6-7 has a function that is uncertain. V was cut by 2 bases and J by 0 bases, with 11 bases left in between. The CDR3 loop spans 16 amino acids. CDR3 amino acids: CASSYPGREAKNIQYF. The DNA for the CDR3 is TGTGCCAGCAGTTACCCCGGGCGGGAAGCCAAAAACATTCAGTACTTC.

This clone was seen only a few times. The chain links TRBV9 to TRBJ1-2; D ambiguous. The CDR3 spans 13 residues. Trimming stripped 3 bases from V and 4 bases from J, with 10 bases between. Germline V lookup: CDR1 SGDLS, CDR2 YYNGEE. The CDR3 is CASSARASYGYTF. The CDR3 DNA reads TGTGCCAGCAGCGCCCGGGCTTCCTATGGCTACACCTTC.

This clone was detected a few times. V usage is TRBV28 and J usage is TRBJ2-7, with TRBD2 matching 8 bases. In germline, CDR1 is MDHEN, CDR2 SYDVKM. V shed 0 bases, J shed 7 bases, and the junction held 8 bases outside the gene matches. The CDR3 covers 15 residues. CDR3 sequence (DNA): TGTGCCAGCAGTTTATGGTCGGGGGGGCAAAGAGAGCAGTACTTC. It encodes CASSLWSGGQREQYF.

V gene TRBV5-4 combines with J gene TRBJ2-1, with 12 bases aligning to TRBD2. The germline gives CDR1 SGHNT, CDR2 YYREEE (reference sequence). CDR3 length equals 16 residues. V dropped 4 bases and J dropped 4; count of bases not matched to a gene: 6. The chain's CDR3 is CASSELAGGPYNEQFF. Here the CDR3 DNA reads TGTGCCAGCAGCGAGCTAGCGGGGGGGCCGTACAATGAGCAGTTCTTC.

V usage is TRBV7-9 and J usage is TRBJ1-1; D call uncertain. Germline CDR1 and CDR2: SEHNR and FQNEAQ (reference sequence). V was cut by 3 bases and J by 6 bases, with 11 bases left in between. This CDR3 is built from 13 residues. The CDR3 protein is CASSLREFAEAFF. The CDR3 DNA reads TGTGCCAGCAGCTTGCGGGAATTCGCTGAAGCTTTCTTT.

The rearrangement links TRBV15 to TRBJ2-4; 7 positions match TRBD2. The CDR3 sequence is 15 residues long. Losses at the gene ends were 5 bases for V and 1 base for J; bases not matched to a gene: 5. Germline V CDR1 and CDR2: LNHNV, YYDKDF (reference sequence). The CDR3 protein is CATSGEGSAKNIQYF. CDR3 sequence (DNA): TGTGCCACCAGCGGGGAGGGGTCGGCCAAAAACATTCAGTACTTC.

This clone was seen more than once but under ten times. This chain uses TRBV5-1 with TRBJ1-5; the D is unclear. CDR1 SGHRS and CDR2 YFSETQ come from the germline V gene. With 0 bases removed from V and 5 bases from J, the gap between germline ends came to 0 bases. This CDR3 region has 11 residues. Here the CDR3 reads CASSLDQPQHF. The CDR3 bases are TGCGCCAGCAGCTTGGATCAGCCCCAGCATTTT.

The J gene is TRBJ1-6, the V gene TRBV18; 9 bases match TRBD1. The V gene's germline CDR1 is KGHSH and CDR2 LQKENI. Trimming cost V 3 bases and J 14 bases; bases outside gene matches: 11. The CDR3 totals 15 residues. The CDR3 DNA sequence: TGTGCCAGCTCACCGGACAGGGGACGGGCGAAAGCCCTCCACTTT. Translation: CASSPDRGRAKALHF. Drawing the rest from reference TRBV18 and TRBJ1-6, the complete variable domain is NAGVMQNPRHLVRRRGQEARLRCSPMKGHSHVYWYRQLPEEGLKFMVYLQKENIIDESGMPKERFSAEFPKEGPSILRIQQVVRGDSAAYFCASSPDRGRAKALHFGNGTRLTVT.

This clone has a handful of counts. This chain uses TRBV5-1 with TRBJ2-4, with 12 bases that match TRBD2. CDR3 length: 18 residues. The V segment lost 2 bases and the J segment 5 bases; nucleotides outside the gene matches: 11. The germline V gene encodes CDR1 SGHRS and CDR2 YFSETQ. The CDR3 loop is CASSFLSSGRASQNIQYF. CDR3 in DNA: TGCGCCAGCAGCTTTTTATCTAGCGGGAGGGCCTCTCAAAACATTCAGTACTTC.

The V call is TRBV29-1, the J call TRBJ1-3; a weak D match, TRBD2 (5 bases). The last part of the DNA fits TRBJ2-2 better; the J call may be wrong. Germline loops: CDR1 SQVTM, CDR2 ANQGSEA. The CDR3 spans 15 residues. CDR3 sequence reads: CSVGVPSYNTGELFF. In DNA form, the CDR3 reads TGCAGCGTTGGAGTGCCTAGCTACAACACCGGGGAGCTGTTTTTT.

This clone was seen more than once but under ten times. The chain joins TRBV11-1 to TRBJ2-7; D gene uncertain. The CDR3 contains 12 residues. Germline V gene data show CDR1 as SGHAT and CDR2 as FQDESV (reference sequence). The V gene lost 3 bases and the J gene lost 3 bases, with 6 bases spanning the gap. CDR3 in amino acids: CASSFEFYEQYF. CDR3 in DNA: TGTGCCAGCAGCTTCGAGTTCTACGAGCAGTACTTC.

There are a few counts of this clone. V usage is TRBV5-6 and J usage is TRBJ1-2; D remains ambiguous. CDR3 length equals 11 residues. Trimming removed 2 bases from V and 8 bases from J, with 7 bases in between. Per the germline V gene, CDR1 is SGHDT and CDR2 is YYEEEE. The CDR3 is CASSFKRGYTF. The DNA for the CDR3 is TGTGCCAGCAGCTTTAAGCGAGGCTACACCTTC.

This chain connects TRBV29-1 to TRBJ1-4; the match to TRBD1 covers 8 bases. After removal of 6 bases from V and 6 bases from J, the junction contained 6 bases not matched to a gene. CDR1 is SQVTM and CDR2 is ANQGSEA in the germline V gene. The CDR3 length is 13 residues. This CDR3 is CSVGTGSYEKLFF. The CDR3 DNA is TGCAGCGTAGGGACAGGCTCGTATGAAAAACTGTTTTTT.

In this sample, this clone turned up a few times. J is TRBJ2-7 and V is TRBV7-8; D not resolved. V dropped 0 bases and J dropped 3 bases, with 3 bases sitting between them. This CDR3 comprises 12 residues. Germline assignment: CDR1 SGHVS and CDR2 FQNEAQ. CDR3 sequence (DNA): TGTGCCAGCAGCTTAGCGGTCTACGAGCAGTACTTC. It yields the protein CASSLAVYEQYF.

This chain joins TRBV15 and TRBJ2-1; TRBD1 matches at 12 bases. The CDR3 has 17 residues. J was trimmed by 0 bases and V by 5 bases; bases with no gene match: 5. Germline V gene sequence: CDR1 LNHNV, CDR2 YYDKDF (reference sequence). In DNA, the CDR3 is TGTGCCACCAGCGACCGGGACAGGGGGCTCTCCTACAATGAGCAGTTCTTC. Its protein product is CATSDRDRGLSYNEQFF.

The rearrangement uses TRBV5-1 and TRBJ1-2; D uncertain. The CDR3 is 15 amino acids. Trimming took off 1 base at V and 4 bases at J, with 14 bases between the two ends. CDR1 is SGHRS and CDR2 is YFSETQ in the germline V gene. The CDR3 DNA is TGCGCCAGCAGCTTGATGGGGAGGACTCTCTATGGCTACACCTTC. Its protein is CASSLMGRTLYGYTF.

This chain connects TRBV9 to TRBJ2-1, with D perhaps TRBD2 (5 bases). V was cut by 0 bases and J by 9 bases, with 7 bases left in between. CDR1 is SGDLS and CDR2 is YYNGEE in the germline V gene. The CDR3 is 12 residues long. CDR3 loop: CASSVVGSEQFF. CDR3 DNA sequence: TGTGCCAGCAGCGTAGTGGGGAGTGAGCAGTTCTTC. The entire variable domain, with the rest obtained from reference TRBV9 and TRBJ2-1, is as follows: DSGVTQTPKHLITATGQRVTLRCSPRSGDLSVYWYQQSLDQGLQFLIQYYNGEERAKGNILERFSAQQFPDLHSELNLSSLELGDSALYFCASSVVGSEQFFGPGTRLTVL.

This clone was seen a handful of times. Other DNA sequences of this sample code for an identical CDR3. The rearrangement joins TRBV20-1 to TRBJ2-5; TRBD1 matches 7 bases. V lost 6 bases, J lost 4 bases, and 2 bases stayed unmatched. The CDR3 runs to 11 residues. Germline CDR1 DFQATT, CDR2 SNEGSKA (reference sequence). The CDR3 sequence is CSARQGETQYF. In nucleotides, the CDR3 is TGCAGTGCCAGACAGGGAGAGACCCAGTACTTC.

The chain is built from TRBV28 and TRBJ1-3, with a possible D match to TRBD1 (6 bases). This CDR3 is 15 amino acids long. Germline V gene sequence: CDR1 MDHEN, CDR2 SYDVKM. The V gene lost 2 bases and the J gene lost 5 bases, with 13 bases spanning the gap. The CDR3 loop is CASSLGGGRRNTIYF. For the CDR3, the DNA is TGTGCCAGCAGTTTAGGCGGGGGGCGCAGAAACACCATATATTTT. Using reference TRBV28 and TRBJ1-3 for the parts outside the CDR3, the full variable domain is DVKVTQSSRYLVKRTGEKVFLECVQDMDHENMFWYRQDPGLGLRLIYFSYDVKMKEKGDIPEGYSVSREKKERFSLILESASTNQTSMYLCASSLGGGRRNTIYFGEGSWLTVV.

The chain carries TRBV2 and TRBJ2-7; TRBD1 matches at 11 bases. Germline loops: CDR1 SNHLY, CDR2 FYNNEI. The CDR3 is 15 residues long. V lost 1 base and J lost 3; bases outside the gene matches: 2. In DNA form, the CDR3 reads TGTGCCAGCAGTGAAGGGGACAGGGGGTTCTACGAGCAGTACTTC. It is translated as CASSEGDRGFYEQYF.

The V and J genes are TRBV15 and TRBJ2-1; perhaps TRBD2 as D (5 bases). Germline V gene data show CDR1 as LNHNV and CDR2 as YYDKDF (reference sequence). This CDR3 spans 17 amino acids. Trimming shortened V by 0 bases and J by 2 bases, and 14 bases separated the two germline ends. CDR3 sequence: CATSRDLPAVTYNEQFF. The CDR3 nucleotides are TGTGCCACCAGCAGAGATCTTCCAGCGGTTACCTACAATGAGCAGTTCTTC.

V and J are TRBV27 and TRBJ2-1; maybe TRBD2 (5 bases). Trimming removed 2 bases at V and 4 bases at J, with 6 bases between. CDR1 and CDR2 from the germline V gene are MNHEY and SMNVEV (reference sequence). There are 13 residues in the CDR3. This CDR3 reads CASSLAGYNEQFF. CDR3 bases: TGTGCCAGCAGTTTAGCGGGTTACAATGAGCAGTTCTTC.

This chain connects TRBV7-8 to TRBJ2-2, with 12 bases lining up with TRBD2. Germline-derived CDR1 and CDR2 are SGHVS and FQNEAQ. V lost 11 bases to trimming and J lost 0 bases; unmatched junction nucleotides: 7. This CDR3 has 16 amino acids. In DNA, the CDR3 is TGTGCCGGTCGACTAGCGGGAGACACGAACACCGGGGAGCTGTTTTTT. Amino acid sequence: CAGRLAGDTNTGELFF.

The chain combines TRBV7-7 with TRBJ2-1, with 9 bases lining up with TRBD1. With 5 bases clipped from V and 4 bases from J, the junction kept 9 bases outside the gene matches. Germline V gene data show CDR1 as SSHAT and CDR2 as FNYEAQ (reference sequence). This CDR3 has 16 amino acids. The DNA of the CDR3 is TGTGCCAGCAGCAGTACCGGGACAGGGAGATACAATGAGCAGTTCTTC. This codes for CASSSTGTGRYNEQFF.

A few counts support this clone. The chain joins TRBV5-1 to TRBJ1-2, with D uncertain. The length of the CDR3 is 13 residues. V lost 1 base and J 3 bases, leaving 7 bases between the germline ends. Germline values: CDR1 SGHRS, CDR2 YFSETQ. CDR3 residues: CASSLRQDYGYTF. The CDR3 nucleotides are TGCGCCAGCAGCTTGAGACAAGACTATGGCTACACCTTC.